This T cell receptor (beta chain) was retrieved from a study of immune evolution from preneoplasia to lung adenocarcinoma. Overall study results and limits: Later-stage lesions seemingly showed higher T cell density and diversity than normal lung.

Remarks on this clone: Its antigen remains unknown.

TCRdb's table, derived via immunoSEQ multiplex PCR, lists solely in-frame clones and lacks some. This table has around 10,000 clones, roughly four fifths appearing once. This CDR3 region has 13 residues. Per germline, CDR1 SGHTA and CDR2 FQGTGA. Between the trimmed V and J ends, which lost 4 bases and 3 bases, there was a span of 8 bases. Patients had resection in Japan or China between the mid-2010s and the late 2010s. Sequencing was carried out using FFPE minimally invasive lung adenocarcinoma tissue. The chain joins TRBV7-3 to TRBJ2-3, with unresolved D. This clonotype was sampled from a person aged 70 to 85 with lung adenocarcinoma. In DNA form, the CDR3 reads TGTGCCAGCAGCTCCGGGCAAACAGATACGCAGTATTTT. Its translation: CASSSGQTDTQYF.